This T cell receptor beta chain was retrieved from a study of control samples from healthy donors and cancer patients (TCRdb year 2020). The germline V gene encodes CDR1 DFQATT and CDR2 SNEGSKA (reference sequence). V is pruned by 3 bases and J by 2 bases, leaving 4 bases of the junction without a gene match. The CDR3 runs 14 residues from the cysteine to the phenylalanine. The retained sequence is limited to the CDR3, 42 bases, with the frame set at the first base. As for this clone: Its antigen remains undetermined. Base qualities are not provided; no much larger clone lies one nucleotide away.

Receptor amplification or capture employed the immunoSEQ multiplex PCR assay. TCRdb holds this immuneACCESS table with in-frame rearrangements only. Some clones are missing; in checked studies, unresolved V genes explain under half, and the rest has no known cause. The sample yields approximately 210,000 clones; about 89% were counted once. The biggest ten clones account for 1.5% to 2% of the sample. Source material: blood. The sequence was obtained from a man younger than 45 in good health. Recombination linked TRBV20-1 to TRBJ1-5; TRBD1 matches 7 bases in the middle. The CDR3 protein: CSASNRGGNQPQHF. The DNA reads TGCAGTGCTAGTAACAGGGGTGGCAATCAGCCCCAGCATTTT.